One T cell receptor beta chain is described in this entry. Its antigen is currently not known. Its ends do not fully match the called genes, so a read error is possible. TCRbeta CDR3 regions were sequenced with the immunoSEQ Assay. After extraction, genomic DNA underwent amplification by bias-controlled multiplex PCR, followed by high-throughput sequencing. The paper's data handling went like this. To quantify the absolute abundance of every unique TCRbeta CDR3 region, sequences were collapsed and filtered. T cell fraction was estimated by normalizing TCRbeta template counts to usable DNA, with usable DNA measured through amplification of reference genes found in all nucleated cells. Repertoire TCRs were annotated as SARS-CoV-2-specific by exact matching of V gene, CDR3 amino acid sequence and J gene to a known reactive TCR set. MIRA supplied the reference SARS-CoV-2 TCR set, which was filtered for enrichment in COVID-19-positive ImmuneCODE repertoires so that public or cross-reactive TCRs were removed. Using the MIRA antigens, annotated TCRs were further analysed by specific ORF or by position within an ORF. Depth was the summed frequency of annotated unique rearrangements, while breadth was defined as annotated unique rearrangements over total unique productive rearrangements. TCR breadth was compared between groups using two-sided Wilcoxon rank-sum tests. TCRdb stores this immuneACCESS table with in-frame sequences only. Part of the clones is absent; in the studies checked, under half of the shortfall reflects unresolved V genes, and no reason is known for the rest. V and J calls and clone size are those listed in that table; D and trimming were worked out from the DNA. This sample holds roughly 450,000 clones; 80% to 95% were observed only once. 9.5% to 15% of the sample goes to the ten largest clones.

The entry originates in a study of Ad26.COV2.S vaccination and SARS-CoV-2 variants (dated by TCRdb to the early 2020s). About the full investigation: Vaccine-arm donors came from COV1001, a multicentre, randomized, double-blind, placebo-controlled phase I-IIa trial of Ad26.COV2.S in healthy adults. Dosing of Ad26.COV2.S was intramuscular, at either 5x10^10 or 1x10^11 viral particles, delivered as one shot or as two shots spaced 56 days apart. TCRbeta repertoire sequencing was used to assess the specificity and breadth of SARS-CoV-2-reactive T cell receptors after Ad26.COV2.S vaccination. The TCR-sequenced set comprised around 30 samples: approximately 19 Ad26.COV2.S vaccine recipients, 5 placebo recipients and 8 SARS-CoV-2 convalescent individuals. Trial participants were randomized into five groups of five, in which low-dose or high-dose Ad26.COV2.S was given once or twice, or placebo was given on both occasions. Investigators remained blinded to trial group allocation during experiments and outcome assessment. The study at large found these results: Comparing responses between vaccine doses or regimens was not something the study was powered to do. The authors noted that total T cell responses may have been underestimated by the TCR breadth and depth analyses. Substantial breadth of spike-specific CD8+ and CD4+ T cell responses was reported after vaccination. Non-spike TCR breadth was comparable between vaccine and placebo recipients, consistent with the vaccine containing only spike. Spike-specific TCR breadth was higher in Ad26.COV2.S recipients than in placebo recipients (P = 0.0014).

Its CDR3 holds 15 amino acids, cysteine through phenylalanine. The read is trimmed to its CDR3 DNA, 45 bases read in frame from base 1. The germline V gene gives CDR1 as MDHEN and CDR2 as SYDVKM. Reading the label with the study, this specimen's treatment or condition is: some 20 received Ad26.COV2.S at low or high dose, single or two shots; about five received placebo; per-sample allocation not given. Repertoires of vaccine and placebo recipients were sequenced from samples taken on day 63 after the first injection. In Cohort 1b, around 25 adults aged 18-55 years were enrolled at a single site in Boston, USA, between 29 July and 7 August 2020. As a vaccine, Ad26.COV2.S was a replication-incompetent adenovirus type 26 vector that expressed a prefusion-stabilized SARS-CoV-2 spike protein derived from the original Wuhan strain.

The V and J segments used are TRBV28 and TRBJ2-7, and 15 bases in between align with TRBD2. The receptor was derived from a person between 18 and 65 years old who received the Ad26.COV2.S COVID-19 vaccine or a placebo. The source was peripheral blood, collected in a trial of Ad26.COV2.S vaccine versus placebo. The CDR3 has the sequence CASSIWTSGRGEQYF. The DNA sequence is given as TGTGCCAGCAGTATATGGACTAGCGGGAGGGGCGAGCAGTACTTC.